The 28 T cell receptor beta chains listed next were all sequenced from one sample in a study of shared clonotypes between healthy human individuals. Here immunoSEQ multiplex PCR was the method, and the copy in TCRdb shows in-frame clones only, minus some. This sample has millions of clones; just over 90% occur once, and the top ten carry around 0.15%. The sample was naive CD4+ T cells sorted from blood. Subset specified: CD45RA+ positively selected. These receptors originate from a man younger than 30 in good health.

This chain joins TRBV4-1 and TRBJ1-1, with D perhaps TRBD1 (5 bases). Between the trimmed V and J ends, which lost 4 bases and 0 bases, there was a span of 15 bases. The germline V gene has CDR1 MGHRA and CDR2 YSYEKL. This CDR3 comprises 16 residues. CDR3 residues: CASSPPAGIMNTEAFF. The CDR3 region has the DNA TGCGCCAGCAGCCCGCCCGCAGGGATAATGAACACTGAAGCTTTCTTT.

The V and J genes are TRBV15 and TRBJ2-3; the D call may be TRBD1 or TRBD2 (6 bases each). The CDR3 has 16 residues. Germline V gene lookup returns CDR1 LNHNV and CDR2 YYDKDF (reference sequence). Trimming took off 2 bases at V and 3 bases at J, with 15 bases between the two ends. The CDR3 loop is CATSRSRGLGTDTQYF. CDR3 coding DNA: TGTGCCACCAGCAGAAGTCGGGGGCTCGGGACAGATACGCAGTATTTT.

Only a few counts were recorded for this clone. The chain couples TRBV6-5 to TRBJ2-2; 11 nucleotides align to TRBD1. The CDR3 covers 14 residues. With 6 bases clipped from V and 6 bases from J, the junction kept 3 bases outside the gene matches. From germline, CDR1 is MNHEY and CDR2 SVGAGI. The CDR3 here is CASRGTGGPGELFF. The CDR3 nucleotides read TGTGCCAGCAGAGGGACAGGGGGGCCCGGGGAGCTGTTTTTT.

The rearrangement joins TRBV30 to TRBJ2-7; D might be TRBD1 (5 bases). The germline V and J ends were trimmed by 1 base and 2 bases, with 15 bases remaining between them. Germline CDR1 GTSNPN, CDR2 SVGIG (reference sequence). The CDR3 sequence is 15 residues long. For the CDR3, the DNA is TGTGCCTGGAGTGCCCAGGGATCCCCCCCCTACGAGCAGTACTTC. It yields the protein CAWSAQGSPPYEQYF.

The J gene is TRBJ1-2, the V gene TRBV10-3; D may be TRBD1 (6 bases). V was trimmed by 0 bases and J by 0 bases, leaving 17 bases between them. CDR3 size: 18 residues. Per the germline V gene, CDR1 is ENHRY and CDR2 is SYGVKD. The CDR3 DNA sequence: TGTGCCATCAGTGAGTCATGGTTTGGGCAGGGGCCTAACTATGGCTACACCTTC. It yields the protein CAISESWFGQGPNYGYTF.

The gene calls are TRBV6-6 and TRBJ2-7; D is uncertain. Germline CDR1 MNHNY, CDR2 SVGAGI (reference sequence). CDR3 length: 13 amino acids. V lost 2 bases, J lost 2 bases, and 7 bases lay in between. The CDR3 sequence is CASSYTAAYEQYF. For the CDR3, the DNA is TGTGCCAGCAGTTACACCGCCGCCTACGAGCAGTACTTC.

The CDR3 DNA sequence: TGTGCCAGCAGCCCCATCGGGACGGTATCCTACGAGCAGTACTTC. Protein: CASSPIGTVSYEQYF. V usage is TRBV28 and J usage is TRBJ2-7; the D gene could be TRBD1 or TRBD2 (5 bases each). The CDR3 has 15 amino acids. The germline CDR1 and CDR2 sequences are MDHEN and SYDVKM. Trimming took off 6 bases at V and 1 base at J, with 16 bases between the two ends.

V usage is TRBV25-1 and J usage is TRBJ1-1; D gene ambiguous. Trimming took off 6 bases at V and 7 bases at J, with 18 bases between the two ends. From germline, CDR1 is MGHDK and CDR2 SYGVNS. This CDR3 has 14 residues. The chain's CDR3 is CASSDSILNDEAFF. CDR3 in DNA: TGTGCCAGCAGCGATAGCATACTGAACGATGAAGCTTTCTTT.

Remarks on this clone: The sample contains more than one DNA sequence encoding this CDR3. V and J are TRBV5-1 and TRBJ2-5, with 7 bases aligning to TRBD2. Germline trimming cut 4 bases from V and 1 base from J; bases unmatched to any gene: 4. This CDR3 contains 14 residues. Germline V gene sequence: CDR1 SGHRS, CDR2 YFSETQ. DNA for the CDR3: TGCGCCAGCAGCCTCCGGGGGGTCCAAGAGACCCAGTACTTC. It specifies CASSLRGVQETQYF.

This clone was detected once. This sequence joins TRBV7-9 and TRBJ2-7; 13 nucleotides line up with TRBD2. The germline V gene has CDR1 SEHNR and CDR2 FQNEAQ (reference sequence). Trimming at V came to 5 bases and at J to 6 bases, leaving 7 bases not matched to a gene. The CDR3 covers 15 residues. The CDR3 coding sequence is TGTGCCAGCAGCCCCGGACTAGCGGGAGTTTCCGAGCAGTACTTC. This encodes CASSPGLAGVSEQYF.

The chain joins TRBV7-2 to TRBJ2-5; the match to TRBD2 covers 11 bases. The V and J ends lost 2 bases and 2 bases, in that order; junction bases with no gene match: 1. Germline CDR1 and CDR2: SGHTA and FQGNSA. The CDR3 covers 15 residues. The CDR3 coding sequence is TGTGCCAGCAGCTTATGGACTAGCGGGCAAGAGACCCAGTACTTC. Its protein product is CASSLWTSGQETQYF.

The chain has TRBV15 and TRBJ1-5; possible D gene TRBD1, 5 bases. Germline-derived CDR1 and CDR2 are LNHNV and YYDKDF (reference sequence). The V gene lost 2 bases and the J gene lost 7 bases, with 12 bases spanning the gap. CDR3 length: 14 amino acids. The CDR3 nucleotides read TGTGCCACCAGCAGATTCAGGGAAGTCCAGCCCCAGCATTTT. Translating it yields CATSRFREVQPQHF.

In DNA, the CDR3 is TGTGCCAGCAGTTACAGGGCGGACCGCTCCTACAATGAGCAGTTCTTC. Protein: CASSYRADRSYNEQFF. The gene calls are TRBV6-6 and TRBJ2-1; no clear D gene. This CDR3 has 16 residues. V was pared by 2 bases and J by 0 bases, with 11 bases between. CDR1 is MNHNY, CDR2 SVGAGI, per germline (reference sequence).

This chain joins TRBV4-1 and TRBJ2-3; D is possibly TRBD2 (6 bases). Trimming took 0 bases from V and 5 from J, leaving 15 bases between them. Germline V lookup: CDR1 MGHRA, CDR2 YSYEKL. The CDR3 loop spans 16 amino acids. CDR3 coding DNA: TGCGCCAGCAGCCAAGATTTGCGGGGAGCGGTAGATACGCAGTATTTT. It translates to CASSQDLRGAVDTQYF.

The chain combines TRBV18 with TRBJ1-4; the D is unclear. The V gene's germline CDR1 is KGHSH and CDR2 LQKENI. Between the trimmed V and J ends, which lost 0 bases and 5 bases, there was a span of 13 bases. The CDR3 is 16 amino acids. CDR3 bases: TGTGCCAGCTCACCACCACTCTGGGCTAAAAATGAAAAACTGTTTTTT. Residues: CASSPPLWAKNEKLFF.

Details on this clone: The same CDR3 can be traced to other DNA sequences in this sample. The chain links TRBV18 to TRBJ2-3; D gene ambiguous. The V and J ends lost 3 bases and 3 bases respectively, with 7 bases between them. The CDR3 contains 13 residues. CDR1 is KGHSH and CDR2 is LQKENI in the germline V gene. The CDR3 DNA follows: TGTGCCAGCTCACCTGGGTTGACAGATACGCAGTATTTT. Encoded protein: CASSPGLTDTQYF.

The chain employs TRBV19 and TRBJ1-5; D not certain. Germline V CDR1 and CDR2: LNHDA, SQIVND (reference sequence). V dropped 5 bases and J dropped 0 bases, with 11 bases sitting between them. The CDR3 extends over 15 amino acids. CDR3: CASSSDGYSNQPQHF. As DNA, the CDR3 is TGTGCCAGTAGTTCCGACGGATATAGCAATCAGCCCCAGCATTTT. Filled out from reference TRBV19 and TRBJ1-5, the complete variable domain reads DGGITQSPKYLFRKEGQNVTLSCEQNLNHDAMYWYRQDPGQGLRLIYYSQIVNDFQKGDIAEGYSVSREKKESFPLTVTSAQKNPTAFYLCASSSDGYSNQPQHFGDGTRLSIL.

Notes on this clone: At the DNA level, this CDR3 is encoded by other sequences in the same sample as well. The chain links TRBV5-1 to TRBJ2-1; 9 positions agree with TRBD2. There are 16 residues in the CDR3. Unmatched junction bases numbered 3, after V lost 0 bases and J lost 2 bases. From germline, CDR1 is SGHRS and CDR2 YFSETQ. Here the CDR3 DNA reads TGCGCCAGCAGCTTGGTCGCTAGCGGGGCCTACAATGAGCAGTTCTTC. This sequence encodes CASSLVASGAYNEQFF.

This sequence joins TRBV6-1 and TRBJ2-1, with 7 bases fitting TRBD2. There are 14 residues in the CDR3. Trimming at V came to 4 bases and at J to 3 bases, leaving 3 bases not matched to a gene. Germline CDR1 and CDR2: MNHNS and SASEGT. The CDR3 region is CASSGLANYNEQFF. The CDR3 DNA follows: TGTGCCAGCAGTGGACTAGCAAACTACAATGAGCAGTTCTTC.

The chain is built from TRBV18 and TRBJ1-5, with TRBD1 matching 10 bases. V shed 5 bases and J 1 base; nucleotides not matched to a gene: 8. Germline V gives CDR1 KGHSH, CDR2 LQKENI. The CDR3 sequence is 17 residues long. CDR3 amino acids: CASSASTGGQSNQPQHF. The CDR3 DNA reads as TGTGCCAGCTCAGCCTCGACAGGGGGCCAGAGCAATCAGCCCCAGCATTTT.

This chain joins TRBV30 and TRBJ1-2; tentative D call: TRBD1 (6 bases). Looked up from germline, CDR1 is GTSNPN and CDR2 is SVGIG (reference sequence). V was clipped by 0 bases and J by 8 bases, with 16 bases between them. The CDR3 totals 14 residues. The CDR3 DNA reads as TGTGCCTGGAGTGTAGAGAGGGGGGGCTCGGGCTACACCTTC. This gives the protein CAWSVERGGSGYTF. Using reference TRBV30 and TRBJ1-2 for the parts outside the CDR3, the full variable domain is SQTIHQWPATLVQPVGSPLSLECTVEGTSNPNLYWYRQAAGRGLQLLFYSVGIGQISSEVPQNLSASRPQDRQFILSSKKLLLSDSGFYLCAWSVERGGSGYTFGSGTRLTVV.

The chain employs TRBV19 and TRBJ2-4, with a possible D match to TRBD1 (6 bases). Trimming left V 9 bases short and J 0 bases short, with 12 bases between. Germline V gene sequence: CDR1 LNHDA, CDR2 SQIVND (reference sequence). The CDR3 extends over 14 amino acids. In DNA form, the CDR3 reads TGTGCCAGGGCAGGACAGTTAGCCAAAAACATTCAGTACTTC. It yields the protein CARAGQLAKNIQYF.

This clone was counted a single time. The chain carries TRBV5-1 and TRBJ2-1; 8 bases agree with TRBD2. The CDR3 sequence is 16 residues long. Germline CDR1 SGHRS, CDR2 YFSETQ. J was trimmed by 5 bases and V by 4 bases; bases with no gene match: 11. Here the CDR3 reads CASSLASSGVNNEQFF. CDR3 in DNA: TGCGCCAGCAGCCTGGCGAGTAGCGGGGTTAACAATGAGCAGTTCTTC.

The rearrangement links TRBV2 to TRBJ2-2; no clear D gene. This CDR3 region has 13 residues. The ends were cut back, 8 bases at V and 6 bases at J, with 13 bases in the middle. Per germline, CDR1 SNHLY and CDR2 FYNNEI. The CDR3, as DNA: TGTGCCAGCCGTCAGCCGGCAGCCGGGGAGCTGTTTTTT. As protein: CASRQPAAGELFF.

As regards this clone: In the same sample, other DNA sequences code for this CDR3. The CDR3 region has the DNA TGTGCCAGCAGCTCCGGGACTACCAAAGAGACCCAGTACTTC. Its protein is CASSSGTTKETQYF. This chain connects TRBV7-2 to TRBJ2-5; TRBD2 matches 7 bases. The CDR3 extends over 14 amino acids. The germline V gene encodes CDR1 SGHTA and CDR2 FQGNSA. V was clipped by 4 bases and J by 3 bases; unmatched bases: 5.

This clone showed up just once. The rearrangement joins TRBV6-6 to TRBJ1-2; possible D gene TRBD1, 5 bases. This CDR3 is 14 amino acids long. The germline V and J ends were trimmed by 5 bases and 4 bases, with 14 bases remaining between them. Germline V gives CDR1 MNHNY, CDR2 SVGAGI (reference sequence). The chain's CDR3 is CASSPSQGSYGYTF. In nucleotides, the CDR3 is TGTGCCAGCAGTCCAAGTCAGGGAAGCTATGGCTACACCTTC.

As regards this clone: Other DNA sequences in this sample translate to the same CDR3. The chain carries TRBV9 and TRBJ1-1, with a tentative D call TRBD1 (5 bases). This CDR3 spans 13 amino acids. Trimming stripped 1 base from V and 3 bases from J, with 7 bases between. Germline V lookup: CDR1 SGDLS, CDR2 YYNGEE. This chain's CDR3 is CASSVLGDTEAFF. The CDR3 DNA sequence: TGTGCCAGCAGCGTATTGGGGGACACTGAAGCTTTCTTT.

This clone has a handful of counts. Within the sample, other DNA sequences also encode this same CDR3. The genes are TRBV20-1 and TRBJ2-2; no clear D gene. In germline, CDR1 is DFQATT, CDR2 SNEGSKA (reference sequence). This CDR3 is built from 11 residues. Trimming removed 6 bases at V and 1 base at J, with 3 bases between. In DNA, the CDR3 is TGCAGTGCAGGGAACACCGGGGAGCTGTTTTTT. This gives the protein CSAGNTGELFF.